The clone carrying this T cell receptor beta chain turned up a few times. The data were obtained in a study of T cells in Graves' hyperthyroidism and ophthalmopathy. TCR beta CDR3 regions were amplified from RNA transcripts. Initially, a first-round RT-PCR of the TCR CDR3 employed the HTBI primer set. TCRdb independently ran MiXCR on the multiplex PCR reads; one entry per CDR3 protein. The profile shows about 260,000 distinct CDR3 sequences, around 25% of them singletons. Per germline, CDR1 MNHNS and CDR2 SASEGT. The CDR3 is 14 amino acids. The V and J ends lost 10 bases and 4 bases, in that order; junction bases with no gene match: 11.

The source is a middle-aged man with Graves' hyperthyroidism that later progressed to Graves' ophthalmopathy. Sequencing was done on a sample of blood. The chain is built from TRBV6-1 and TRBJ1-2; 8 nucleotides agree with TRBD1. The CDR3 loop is CATDGTGGSYGYTF. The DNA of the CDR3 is TGTGCCACCGACGGTACAGGGGGTTCCTATGGCTACACCTTC.